The present TCR beta chain was sequenced within a study of a mutant IDH1 vaccine in newly diagnosed glioma. Study-wide context: The treated population exhibited a male proportion of about 60%, a female proportion of about 38%, and a mean age of about 39 years. Most patients had radiochemotherapy with temozolomide before enrollment; others had one alone. Study-wide results and caveats: Alterations occurring in top peripheral T cell clonotypes seemed unrelated to pseudoprogression.

The time point was: baseline, week 1 (first vaccination visit). The treatment here: pre-vaccination baseline after standard-of-care therapy. Newly diagnosed WHO grade 3 or 4 IDH1-mutant, ATRX-lost astrocytomas were identified in the donors. The germline CDR1 and CDR2 sequences are SEHNR and FQNEAQ (reference sequence). Trimming pared 3 bases from V and 7 bases from J, leaving 16 bases between. This CDR3 is built from 15 residues. In the case of this clone: Its antigen is currently unknown.

This table comes from immunoSEQ multiplex PCR, and its TCRdb copy is limited to in-frame clones, with some not included. Here the sample spans around 92,000 clones, roughly 80% being singletons. The gene calls are TRBV7-9 and TRBJ1-3, with D maybe TRBD1 (5 bases). The sequences come from PBMCs, collected from a glioma patient treated with radiotherapy, temozolomide or both. The TCR originated in a woman between 45 and 60 years old with glioma. Here the CDR3 reads CASSLEGPQWNTIYF. The CDR3 DNA is TGTGCCAGCAGCTTGGAGGGGCCCCAGTGGAACACCATATATTTT.